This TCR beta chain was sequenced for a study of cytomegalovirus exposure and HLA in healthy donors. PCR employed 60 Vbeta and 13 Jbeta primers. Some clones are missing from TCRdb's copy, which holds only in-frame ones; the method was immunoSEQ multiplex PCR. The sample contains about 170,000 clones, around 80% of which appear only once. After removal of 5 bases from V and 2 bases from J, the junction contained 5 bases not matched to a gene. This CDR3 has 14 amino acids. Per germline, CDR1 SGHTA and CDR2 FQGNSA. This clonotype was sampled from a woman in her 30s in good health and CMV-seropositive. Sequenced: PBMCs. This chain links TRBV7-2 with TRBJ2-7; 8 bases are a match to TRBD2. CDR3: CASSLLAEPYEQYF. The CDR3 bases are TGTGCCAGCAGCCTACTAGCGGAGCCCTACGAGCAGTACTTC.